Included here is one T cell receptor (beta chain) sequence, with context. These data belong to a study of T cell changes during pregnancy in multiple sclerosis. CDR1 and CDR2 (germline): MDHEN, SYDVKM. V dropped 6 bases and J dropped 0 bases, with 17 bases sitting between them. CDR3 length: 16 amino acids. The repertoire was sequenced with immunoSEQ multiplex PCR; TCRdb's copy has only in-frame clones and lacks some. The sample has 70,000 to 80,000 clones; roughly 89% are singletons. The TCR comes from a female donor in good health, enrolled as a control in a pregnancy study. Sequences were derived from peripheral blood, sampled after pregnancy. The V gene is TRBV28, the J gene TRBJ1-1; D is unclear. CDR3 region: CASSPVSLTLNTEAFF. Here the CDR3 DNA reads TGTGCCAGCAGCCCCGTATCCCTTACTCTGAACACTGAAGCTTTCTTT.